The entry that follows covers one T cell receptor (beta chain) sequence. Its antigen remains unidentified. Per-base quality was not reported, and no clone a single base away is much larger than it. This entry comes from a study of EBV T-cell therapy then PD-1 blockade in nasopharyngeal carcinoma (dated by TCRdb to the early 2020s). Genomic DNA was extracted from sorted cells using the Qiagen DNeasy Kit. The immunoSEQ platform was used for deep sequencing of the TCR beta chain. For the original study's pipeline: The immunoSEQ Analyzer software was used to analyze the repertoire data. The immuneACCESS repertoire file appears here via TCRdb, limited to in-frame rearrangements. These files lack a portion of the clones; in checked studies, under half of the deficit traces to unresolved V genes, and the cause of the others is not known. The V and J calls and clone size were taken over from that table, and D and trimming were inferred from the DNA. Within this sample are 20,000 to 25,000 clones, with 84% of them counted one time only. The top ten clonotypes cover roughly 30% of the sample.

Taken with the paper, the label for time point translates to: 266 days after commencement of treatment, after nivolumab therapy. The meaning of the sample's treatment or condition label: AdE1-LMPpoly-expanded autologous EBV-specific T-cell therapy followed by anti-PD-1 nivolumab. Specimen: CD8+ T cells from blood, collected at roughly day 250 from a patient whose treatment included autologous EBV-specific T cells and nivolumab. This receptor was taken from a man aged 35-49 years with nasopharyngeal carcinoma.

The nucleotide sequence is TGTGCCAGTAGCATGCAAAGATTGCGCGCCTATAATTCACCCCTCCACTTT. Translated, this gives CASSMQRLRAYNSPLHF. The receptor chain draws on TRBV19 and TRBJ1-6, with an unclear D gene assignment. Taken from cysteine to phenylalanine, the CDR3 has 17 residues. Kept here is only the CDR3 DNA, which spans 51 bases and is read in frame from base 1. V is reduced by 6 bases and J by 2 bases, leaving a spacing of 17 bases between them. Via the germline V gene (reference sequence), CDR1 is LNHDA and CDR2 SQIVND.